Listed here is a single T cell receptor (beta chain). This clonotype was observed a handful of times. It has no known antigen specificity. One base away there is no much larger clone; base qualities are not given. The data originate from a study of T cell repertoires in cytomegalovirus infection (dated by TCRdb to 2018 to 2020). Some background on the complete study: Because public TCR beta signatures pointed to carriage of CMV infection together with the matching HLA type, the HLA type of each donor mattered for the analysis.

The research as a whole found: The ex vivo response was dominated by HLA-C-restricted CMV-specific TCR beta clonotypes, which also provided the single most frequent clonotype in two of eight donors. Cumulative frequency of public TCR beta family members discriminated carriers of CMV infection plus the relevant HLA type in this cohort and an independent approximately 350-donor cohort.

Unmatched junction bases come to 8, with V trimmed by 3 bases and J by 2 bases. Reading the germline V gene gives CDR1 SGHVT and CDR2 SQSDAQ. Measured from the cysteine to the phenylalanine, the CDR3 is 17 residues long. The retained sequence is limited to the CDR3, 51 bases, with the frame set at the first base. The sequencing machine was an Illumina HiSeq 1500. The public reads were quality trimmed at Q25 with fastp and then assembled into clones with MiXCR by TCRdb, keeping productive beta chains. CDR3 protein sequences are deduplicated, and each keeps its most common genes and DNA. This sample lists roughly 760,000 distinct CDR3 sequences; 35% to 40% were detected once. Clones ranked in the top ten supply 2.5% to 3% of the sample.

The source material was PBMCs. The clonotype was recovered from a human donor in good health (CMV status not recorded). Some clones in this sample may be carry-over from other donors' samples. Here the chain combines TRBV7-4 and TRBJ1-1; 11 central nucleotides agree with TRBD1. The CDR3 protein is CASSFGQGAIRNTEAFF. The DNA is as follows: TGTGCCAGCAGCTTCGGACAGGGGGCCATCCGAAACACTGAAGCTTTCTTT.